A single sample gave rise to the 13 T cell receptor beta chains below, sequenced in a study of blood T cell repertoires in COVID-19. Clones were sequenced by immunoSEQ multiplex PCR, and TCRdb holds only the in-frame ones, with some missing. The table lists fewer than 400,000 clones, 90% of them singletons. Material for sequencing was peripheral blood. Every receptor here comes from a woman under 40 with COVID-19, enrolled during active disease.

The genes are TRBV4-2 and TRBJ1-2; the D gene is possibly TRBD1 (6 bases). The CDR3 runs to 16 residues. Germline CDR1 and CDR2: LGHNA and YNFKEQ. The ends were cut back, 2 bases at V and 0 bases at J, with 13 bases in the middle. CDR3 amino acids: CASSQTQGRANYGYTF. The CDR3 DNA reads TGTGCCAGCAGCCAAACACAGGGCCGGGCTAACTATGGCTACACCTTC.

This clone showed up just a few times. The DNA of the CDR3 is TGTGCCAGCAAACAGCTTAGCAATCAGCCCCAGCATTTT. Translation gives CASKQLSNQPQHF. This chain joins TRBV2 and TRBJ1-5; no clear D gene. Trimming removed 7 bases from V and 0 bases from J, with 7 bases in between. Germline V gene data show CDR1 as SNHLY and CDR2 as FYNNEI. There are 13 residues in the CDR3.

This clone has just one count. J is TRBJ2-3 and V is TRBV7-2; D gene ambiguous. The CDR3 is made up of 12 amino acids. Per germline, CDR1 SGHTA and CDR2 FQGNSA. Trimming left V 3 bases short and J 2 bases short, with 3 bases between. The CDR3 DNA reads TGTGCCAGCAGCTTTATCACAGATACGCAGTATTTT. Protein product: CASSFITDTQYF.

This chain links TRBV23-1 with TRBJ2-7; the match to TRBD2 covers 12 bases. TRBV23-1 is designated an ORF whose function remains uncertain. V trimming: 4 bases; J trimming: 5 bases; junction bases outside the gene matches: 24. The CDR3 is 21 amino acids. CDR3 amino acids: CASSLGRGSPQTSGSPHEQYF. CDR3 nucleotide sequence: TGCGCCAGCAGTCTGGGCAGGGGGTCACCTCAGACTAGCGGGAGTCCCCACGAGCAGTACTTC.

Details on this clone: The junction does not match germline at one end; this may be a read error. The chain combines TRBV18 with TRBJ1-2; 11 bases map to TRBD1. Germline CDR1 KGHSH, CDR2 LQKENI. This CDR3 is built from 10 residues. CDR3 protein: CASSSDRGQF. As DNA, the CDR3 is TGTGCCAGCTCATCGGACAGGGGGCAATTC.

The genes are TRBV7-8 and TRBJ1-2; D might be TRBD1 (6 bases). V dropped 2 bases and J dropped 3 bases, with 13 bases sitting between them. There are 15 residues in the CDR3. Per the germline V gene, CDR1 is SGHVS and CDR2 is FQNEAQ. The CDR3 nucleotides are TGTGCCAGCAGCTTAAGAATGACAGGCGACTATGGCTACACCTTC. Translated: CASSLRMTGDYGYTF. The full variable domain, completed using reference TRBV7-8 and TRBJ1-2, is GAGVSQSPRYKVAKRGQDVALRCDPISGHVSLFWYQQALGQGPEFLTYFQNEAQLDKSGLPSDRFFAERPEGSVSTLKIQRTQQEDSAVYLCASSLRMTGDYGYTFGSGTRLTVV.

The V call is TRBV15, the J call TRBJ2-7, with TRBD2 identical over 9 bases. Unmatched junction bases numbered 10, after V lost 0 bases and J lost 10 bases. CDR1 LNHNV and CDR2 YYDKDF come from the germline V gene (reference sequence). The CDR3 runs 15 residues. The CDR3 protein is CATSRDLDSGRRQYF. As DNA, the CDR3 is TGTGCCACCAGCAGAGATTTGGATAGCGGGAGACGTCAGTACTTC.

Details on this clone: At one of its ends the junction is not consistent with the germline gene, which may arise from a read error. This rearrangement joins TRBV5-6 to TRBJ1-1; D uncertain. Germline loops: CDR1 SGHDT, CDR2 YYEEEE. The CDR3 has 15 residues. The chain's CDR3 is CASSLATSGRTEAFF. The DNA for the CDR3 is TGTGCCAGCAGTTTGGCGACATCGGGGAGAACTGAAGCTTTCTTT.

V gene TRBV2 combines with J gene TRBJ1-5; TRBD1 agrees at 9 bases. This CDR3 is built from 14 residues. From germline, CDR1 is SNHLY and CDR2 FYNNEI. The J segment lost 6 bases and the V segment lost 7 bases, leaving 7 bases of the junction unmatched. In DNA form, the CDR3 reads TGTGCCAGCAAATCACAGGGGGCGAGTCAGCCCCAGCATTTT. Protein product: CASKSQGASQPQHF.

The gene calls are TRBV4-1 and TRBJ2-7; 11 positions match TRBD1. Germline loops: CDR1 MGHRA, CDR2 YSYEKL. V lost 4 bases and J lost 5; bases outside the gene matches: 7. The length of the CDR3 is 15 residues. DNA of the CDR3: TGCGCCAGCAGCCCTGGACAGGGGGCGAGCCACGAGCAGTACTTC. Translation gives CASSPGQGASHEQYF.

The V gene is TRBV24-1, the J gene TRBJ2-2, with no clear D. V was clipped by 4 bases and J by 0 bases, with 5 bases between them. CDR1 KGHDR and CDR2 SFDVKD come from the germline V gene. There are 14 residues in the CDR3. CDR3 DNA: TGTGCCACCAGTGACCCCGCGAACACCGGGGAGCTGTTTTTT. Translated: CATSDPANTGELFF.

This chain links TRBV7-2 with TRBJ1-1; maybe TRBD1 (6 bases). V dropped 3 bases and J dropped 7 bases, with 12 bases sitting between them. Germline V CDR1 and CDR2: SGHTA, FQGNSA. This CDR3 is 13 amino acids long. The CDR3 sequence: CASSFRQAGEAFF. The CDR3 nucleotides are TGTGCCAGCAGCTTCCGACAGGCGGGTGAAGCTTTCTTT.

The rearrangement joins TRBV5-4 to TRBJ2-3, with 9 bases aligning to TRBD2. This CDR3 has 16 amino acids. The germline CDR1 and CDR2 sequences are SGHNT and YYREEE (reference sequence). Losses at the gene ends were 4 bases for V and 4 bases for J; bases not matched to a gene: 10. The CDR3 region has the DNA TGTGCCAGCAGCCCCCGTAGCGGGAGTAGCGCAGATACGCAGTATTTT. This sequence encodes CASSPRSGSSADTQYF. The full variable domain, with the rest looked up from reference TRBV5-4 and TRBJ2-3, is ETGVTQSPTHLIKTRGQQVTLRCSSQSGHNTVSWYQQALGQGPQFIFQYYREEENGRGNFPPRFSGLQFPNYSSELNVNALELDDSALYLCASSPRSGSSADTQYFGPGTRLTVL.